The text below deals with one T cell receptor beta chain. This clonotype was counted at least ten times. What this receptor recognizes is not known. No clone much larger than this one lies a single base away; base qualities are absent. V is pared back by 6 bases and J by 3 bases, with 11 bases lying between the germline termini. The CDR3 has 14 amino acids, counting the end cysteine and phenylalanine. Kept here is only the CDR3 DNA, which spans 42 bases and is read in frame from base 1. CDR1 and CDR2 (MDHEN, SYDVKM) derive from the germline V gene. Ophthalmopathy patients had moderately to severely active disease, Clinical Activity Score of at least 3, NOSPECS grade of at least 4, and duration under 3 months. Any patient with an uncontrolled infection, another autoimmune disease, pregnancy or lactation was excluded. Diagnoses relied on clinical symptoms, serum thyroxine and TRAb, thyroid ultrasound and orbital computed tomography. PBMCs were isolated from 7.5 to 10 ml of fresh peripheral blood by Ficoll-Paque density gradient centrifugation. Total RNA was extracted with Trizol reagent, and quality was checked on an Agilent 2100 Bioanalyzer.

Amplification of TCR beta CDR3 regions was carried out from RNA transcripts. The first round of RT-PCR for the TCR CDR3 was performed with the HTBI primer set and the Qiagen OneStep RT-PCR kit. A second multiplex PCR round built the libraries, followed by size selection and purification. Paired-end sequencing of the libraries was performed with 100 bp reads on an Illumina HiSeq2000. As for the authors' bioinformatics: Raw data were processed with SOAPnuke, discarding reads with adapters, uncalled bases, mean Phred below 15, or no exact constant-primer or identifier match. High-quality paired reads were merged using COPE v1.2.5, and each unique nucleotide sequence was defined as a clonotype. Clonotypes were aligned to IMGT TRBV, TRBD and TRBJ reference segments using MiTCR v1.1. Analysis was restricted to V-J combinations with a frequency above 0.0001, which covered 98% to 99.2% of repertoires. A TCS score was defined as the ratio between F50 (clonal expansion) and ExV (chaos), using BLOSUM62-based TCRdist between CDR3 peptides within each V-J. Welch's t-statistics and random forest reduced approximately 520 V-J features to fewer than 15, which were used in a naive Bayes classifier (R e1071). TCRdb reprocessed the public reads (quality trimming at Q25 with fastp, clone calling with MiXCR) and kept in-frame beta chains. Each CDR3 protein gets just one entry, which takes the most common genes and DNA from the rows behind it. The V and J calls come from TCRdb's annotation, not from the publication. Counted in this sample were around 530,000 distinct CDR3 sequences; under 20% of them appeared once. The ten largest make up 15% to 20% of the sample.

This record belongs to a study of T cells in Graves' hyperthyroidism and ophthalmopathy (dated by TCRdb to the late 2010s). Some background on the complete study: Peripheral blood was collected at initial diagnosis, before any treatment. TCR V-J signatures able to tell the groups apart were searched for in a discovery cohort of 95 to 100 patients, of whom about 40 had Graves' ophthalmopathy and about 60 had stable Graves' hyperthyroidism. The paper reports TCR Vbeta CDR3 sequencing of 135 peripheral blood samples: under 45 ophthalmopathy, fewer than 80 hyperthyroidism and 17 progressor patients. Prospective prediction of ophthalmopathy was tested in an independent validation cohort of 18 to 20 hyperthyroidism patients and 15 to 17 patients who later progressed to ophthalmopathy. The 75 to 100 discovery patients were divided at random into training and test sets in a 7:3 ratio. Once sampling was done, hyperthyroidism patients were given methimazole at a starting dose of 30 mg daily, whereas ophthalmopathy patients were given high-dose intravenous methylprednisolone. In addition, the study compared T-cell repertoires in thyroid tissue and in blood from over 5 Graves' hyperthyroidism patients.

General study outcomes and caveats: In validation, progression to ophthalmopathy was predicted by the model with 65% to 71% sensitivity and about 72% specificity, a median of about 6.8 months before onset. In cross-validation, a model built on a 13 V-J signature told ophthalmopathy apart from stable hyperthyroidism with less than 90% sensitivity and about 81% specificity, and in testing the same model reached 80%/75%. Sample size was not statistically predetermined, and investigators were not blinded to group allocation. Most expanded thyroid clonotypes (frequency above 0.001) were also found in blood, which suggests that blood repertoires may mirror thyroid immune responses.

In this chain, TRBV28 is recombined with TRBJ2-2; the D gene lacks a confident call. The sample consisted of blood. This clonotype originated in a woman aged 18-35 years with Graves' ophthalmopathy. The bases read TGTGCCAGCAGCCCGCACGCGGACACCGGGGAGCTGTTTTTT. Translation gives CASSPHADTGELFF.